The 16 T cell receptor beta chains reported below all come from one sample, sequenced in a study of T cell repertoires in ileal Crohn's disease. Time point denoted: inflamed ileum from the surgical specimen. Clones were sequenced by immunoSEQ multiplex PCR, and TCRdb holds only the in-frame ones, with some missing. The sample lists around 5,500 clones, roughly 80% occurring once. Sequencing input: ileal tissue. The receptors originated from an adult with Crohn's disease.

In this sample, this clone turned up once. The rearrangement uses TRBV6-1 and TRBJ2-3, with TRBD2 identical over 9 bases. The germline CDR1 and CDR2 sequences are MNHNS and SASEGT. Germline trimming cut 7 bases from V and 6 bases from J; bases unmatched to any gene: 8. The CDR3 consists of 14 residues. CDR3 in amino acids: CASIQGLASDTQYF. The CDR3 DNA reads as TGTGCCAGCATTCAGGGACTAGCTTCCGATACGCAGTATTTT.

The chain combines TRBV20-1 with TRBJ1-2, with a tentative D call TRBD1 (6 bases). Trimming took 5 bases from V and 6 from J, leaving 10 bases between them. The CDR3 is made up of 11 amino acids. CDR1 and CDR2 from the germline V gene are DFQATT and SNEGSKA (reference sequence). CDR3 bases: TGCAGTGCTTCACAGGGCCATGGCTACACCTTC. Amino acids: CSASQGHGYTF.

The V call is TRBV7-9, the J call TRBJ2-2; D is perhaps TRBD1 (5 bases). Germline CDR1 and CDR2: SEHNR and FQNEAQ (reference sequence). CDR3 length equals 14 residues. V was trimmed by 2 bases and J by 4 bases, leaving 8 bases between them. As DNA, the CDR3 is TGTGCCAGCAGCTTAAGGGGTATCACCGGGGAGCTGTTTTTT. Its protein is CASSLRGITGELFF.

The chain is built from TRBV9 and TRBJ2-5; no definite D call. The germline V and J ends were trimmed by 3 bases and 5 bases, with 11 bases remaining between them. The CDR3 length is 13 residues. Germline CDR1 is SGDLS and CDR2 is YYNGEE. The CDR3 nucleotides read TGTGCCAGCAGCGCCTCCCCCGAGGAGACCCAGTACTTC. It codes for CASSASPEETQYF.

The rearrangement links TRBV6-6 to TRBJ2-7, with D possibly being TRBD1 (5 bases). V lost 4 bases and J 6 bases, leaving 10 bases between the germline ends. Germline CDR1 reads MNHNY; CDR2 reads SVGAGI (reference sequence). This CDR3 comprises 12 residues. CDR3 protein: CASSSRELEQYF. The CDR3, as DNA: TGTGCCAGCAGTTCCAGGGAACTCGAGCAGTACTTC.

The chain combines TRBV5-1 with TRBJ1-2; no definite D call. With 1 base removed from V and 4 bases from J, the gap between germline ends came to 14 bases. The CDR3 runs to 15 residues. The germline V gene encodes CDR1 SGHRS and CDR2 YFSETQ. CDR3 sequence (DNA): TGCGCCAGCAGCTTGTGGGAGGGAGGGATCTATGGCTACACCTTC. It yields the protein CASSLWEGGIYGYTF.

The chain uses TRBV30 and TRBJ2-5; D gene unclear. V lost 0 bases and J 4 bases, leaving 9 bases between the germline ends. This CDR3 comprises 13 residues. Germline assignment: CDR1 GTSNPN and CDR2 SVGIG (reference sequence). The CDR3 DNA reads TGTGCCTGGAGTGTAAATGTTGGAGAGACCCAGTACTTC. Translation gives CAWSVNVGETQYF.

The chain links TRBV14 to TRBJ1-1; D gene ambiguous. Germline lookup yields CDR1 SGHDN and CDR2 FVKESK. V gave up 1 base and J gave up 8 bases, with 5 bases separating them. There are 11 residues in the CDR3. The CDR3 protein is CASSQVGEAFF. In DNA form, the CDR3 reads TGTGCCAGCAGCCAAGTGGGGGAAGCTTTCTTT.

This clone was seen a single time. The V gene is TRBV19, the J gene TRBJ2-2; 10 positions agree with TRBD1. The germline V gene encodes CDR1 LNHDA and CDR2 SQIVND (reference sequence). V was pared by 3 bases and J by 5 bases, with 3 bases of the junction left unmatched. CDR3 length: 15 amino acids. As DNA, the CDR3 is TGTGCCAGTAGTATGTGGACAGGGGGTACCGGGGAGCTGTTTTTT. Its translation is CASSMWTGGTGELFF.

The V gene is TRBV9, the J gene TRBJ2-2; D remains ambiguous. The CDR3 runs to 13 residues. V was shortened by 5 bases and J by 1 base, with 6 bases between the two germline ends. Germline V gives CDR1 SGDLS, CDR2 YYNGEE. This chain's CDR3 is CASRAQNTGELFF. The CDR3 nucleotides are TGTGCCAGCAGGGCACAGAACACCGGGGAGCTGTTTTTT.

The chain recombines TRBV4-3 with TRBJ2-2; D is undetermined. Trimming cost V 4 bases and J 7 bases, with 10 bases left between them. The germline V gene encodes CDR1 LGHNA and CDR2 YSLEER. The CDR3 contains 13 residues. CDR3 DNA: TGCGCCAGCAGCCCCCTGATCGACGGGGAGCTGTTTTTT. Amino acids: CASSPLIDGELFF.

The genes are TRBV4-3 and TRBJ2-4, with 9 bases matching TRBD2. J gave up 8 bases and V 5 bases, and 19 bases lay outside the gene matches. The germline CDR1 and CDR2 sequences are LGHNA and YSLEER. This CDR3 has 18 amino acids. The CDR3 sequence: CASSANPWTSASLDIQYF. The CDR3 coding sequence is TGCGCCAGCAGCGCGAACCCCTGGACTAGCGCCTCCTTGGACATTCAGTACTTC.

J is TRBJ2-7 and V is TRBV9, with 9 bases identical to TRBD2. V was pared by 0 bases and J by 7 bases, with 2 bases of the junction left unmatched. The CDR3 runs 13 residues. From germline, CDR1 is SGDLS and CDR2 YYNGEE. The CDR3 loop is CASSVGLAGEQYF. As DNA, the CDR3 is TGTGCCAGCAGCGTAGGTCTAGCGGGGGAGCAGTACTTC.

The chain uses TRBV25-1 and TRBJ2-5; D is unclear. Germline-derived CDR1 and CDR2 are MGHDK and SYGVNS. The V gene lost 6 bases and the J gene lost 0 bases, with 11 bases spanning the gap. The CDR3 consists of 14 residues. The CDR3 DNA sequence: TGTGCCAGCAGGCCGTATGGCGACCAAGAGACCCAGTACTTC. It codes for CASRPYGDQETQYF.

The chain combines TRBV6-5 with TRBJ2-1; 8 bases are shared with TRBD1. The germline gives CDR1 MNHEY, CDR2 SVGAGI. The V segment lost 2 bases and the J segment 7 bases; nucleotides outside the gene matches: 7. The CDR3 consists of 15 residues. The CDR3 nucleotides read TGTGCCAGCAGTTACACCCCGCAGGGGGCGAATGAGCAGTTCTTC. It is translated as CASSYTPQGANEQFF.

This chain links TRBV5-5 with TRBJ1-3; tentatively, D is TRBD1 (6 bases). V lost 1 base, J lost 0 bases, and 11 bases lay in between. CDR1 is SGHKS, CDR2 YYEKEE, per germline (reference sequence). CDR3 length: 16 residues. The CDR3 loop reads CASSLWDTSSGNTIYF. The CDR3 DNA reads TGTGCCAGCAGCTTGTGGGACACAAGCTCTGGAAACACCATATATTTT.